This T cell receptor (beta chain) was documented in a study of radiotherapy plus CTLA-4 blockade in lung cancer. Study-wide findings and caveats: Expansion in blood of tumor-derived TCR clones was seen after radiotherapy plus ipilimumab.

Only in-frame clones appear in the TCRdb table, and some are missing; sequencing was by immunoSEQ multiplex PCR. The table has over 100,000 clones, 85% to 90% seen once. As regards this clone: Its target is unknown. The junction does not match germline at one end; this may be a read error.

The CDR3 loop spans 19 amino acids. From germline, CDR1 is SGHRS and CDR2 YFSETQ. This TCR derives from a human donor with non-small cell lung cancer that progressed on radiotherapy plus ipilimumab. The V and J genes are TRBV5-1 and TRBJ2-1, with 13 bases identical to TRBD2. The sample was peripheral blood, taken from a patient treated with radiotherapy plus ipilimumab. The CDR3: CASSFGGTSGTGSYDEQFF. CDR3 coding DNA: TGCGCCAGCAGCTTTGGAGGGACTAGCGGGACAGGCTCCTACGATGAGCAGTTCTTC.